What follows are 30 T cell receptor beta chains derived from one specimen sequenced in a study of T-cell memory formation after mild COVID-19. TCRdb re-called the 5' RACE reads with MiXCR, one entry per CDR3 protein. Among approximately 300,000 distinct CDR3 sequences listed, more than 15% were seen once. The sample comprised PBMCs or a T cell subset sorted from them (not recorded which). Source of these receptors: a man between 18 and 35 years old who had mild COVID-19 (a few samples of this study predate the infection). Cell type and time point are not known.

This clonotype was seen more than once but under ten times. The CDR3 reads CASSADRTNTDTQYF. The CDR3 nucleotides read TGTGCCAGCAGTGCTGACAGGACAAACACAGATACGCAGTATTTT. The V gene is TRBV28, the J gene TRBJ2-3; a possible D gene is TRBD1 (6 bases). V lost 5 bases, J lost 2 bases, and 14 bases lay in between. CDR1 and CDR2 (germline): MDHEN, SYDVKM. The CDR3 sequence is 15 residues long.

In this sample, this clonotype turned up many times. The V and J genes are TRBV7-2 and TRBJ2-7, with TRBD1 as a possible D gene (6 bases). The CDR3 spans 15 residues. The V end was cut by 1 base, the J end by 0 bases, with 10 bases between. Germline loops: CDR1 SGHTA, CDR2 FQGNSA. The DNA of the CDR3 is TGTGCCAGCAGCTTAGGGGGGCCAACCTCCTACGAGCAGTACGTC. This encodes CASSLGGPTSYEQYV.

This chain connects TRBV18 to TRBJ2-7, with D maybe TRBD2 (6 bases). This CDR3 is 16 amino acids long. Trimming pared 1 base from V and 3 bases from J, leaving 16 bases between. Germline CDR1 is KGHSH and CDR2 is LQKENI. CDR3 DNA sequence: TGTGCCAGCTCACCACTGGGGGGAACCCTTTTCTACGAGCAGTACTTC. Its translation: CASSPLGGTLFYEQYF.

The J gene is TRBJ2-1, the V gene TRBV20-1; 10 bases agree with TRBD2. From germline, CDR1 is DFQATT and CDR2 SNEGSKA (reference sequence). The ends lost 5 bases at V and 7 bases at J; junction bases unmatched: 8. The CDR3 runs 14 residues. Here the CDR3 DNA reads TGCAGTGCTCCAACTAGCGGGGCCTGGAATGAGCAGTTCTTC. Protein: CSAPTSGAWNEQFF.

There are many counts of this clonotype. The chain recombines TRBV7-3 with TRBJ1-1; D is perhaps TRBD1 (6 bases). CDR3 length: 14 amino acids. CDR1 is SGHTA, CDR2 FQGTGA, per germline. Trimming left V 4 bases short and J 4 bases short, with 13 bases between. CDR3: CASSSWGAVTEAFF. In nucleotides, the CDR3 is TGTGCCAGCAGCTCCTGGGGGGCTGTCACTGAAGCTTTCTTT.

This chain uses TRBV20-1 with TRBJ1-2; D gene unclear. CDR1 and CDR2 (germline): DFQATT, SNEGSKA (reference sequence). V shed 6 bases and J shed 4 bases, with 27 bases lying between them. The CDR3 length is 17 residues. CDR3 amino acids: CSARGRAIPGGGYGYTF. CDR3 bases: TGCAGTGCCCGCGGTAGGGCGATTCCGGGAGGAGGCTATGGCTACACCTTC.

This clonotype was counted many times. This chain links TRBV24-1 with TRBJ2-1, with D unresolved. V gave up 4 bases and J gave up 8 bases, with 11 bases separating them. Germline CDR1 KGHDR, CDR2 SFDVKD. This CDR3 region has 13 residues. CDR3 nucleotides: TGTGCCACCAGTGACCCGCCAAAGCATGAGCAGTTCTTC. Translating it yields CATSDPPKHEQFF.

This clonotype was seen a handful of times. The chain has TRBV5-8 and TRBJ1-1; D might be TRBD1 (5 bases). V was trimmed by 4 bases and J by 6 bases, leaving 16 bases between them. The CDR3 is made up of 14 amino acids. CDR1 and CDR2 (germline): SGHTS, YDEGEE. DNA for the CDR3: TGTGCCAGCAGCGAACAGGTTTCCTTCTCTGAAGCTTTCTTT. Translated: CASSEQVSFSEAFF.

This clonotype was counted ten times or more. The gene calls are TRBV11-2 and TRBJ2-7, with 9 nucleotides matching TRBD2. The V gene end was trimmed by 3 bases and the J gene end by 2 bases; junction bases not matched to a gene: 8. Germline V gene lookup returns CDR1 SGHAT and CDR2 FQNNGV. The CDR3 sequence is 16 residues long. The CDR3 bases are TGTGCCAGCAGCTTGGGGCGACTAGCGGTTACCTACGAGCAGTACTTC. Its translation: CASSLGRLAVTYEQYF. The whole variable domain, remainder taken from reference TRBV11-2 and TRBJ2-7, is EAGVAQSPRYKIIEKRQSVAFWCNPISGHATLYWYQQILGQGPKLLIQFQNNGVVDDSQLPKDRFSAERLKGVDSTLKIQPAKLEDSAVYLCASSLGRLAVTYEQYFGPGTRLTVT.

This clonotype was counted ten times or more. This chain joins TRBV2 and TRBJ2-7, with TRBD1 identical over 8 bases. Germline loops: CDR1 SNHLY, CDR2 FYNNEI. The V gene end was trimmed by 3 bases and the J gene end by 6 bases; junction bases not matched to a gene: 4. The CDR3 consists of 13 residues. The CDR3 spells CASSEVTGGEQYV. For the CDR3, the DNA is TGTGCCAGCAGTGAGGTAACAGGGGGCGAGCAGTACGTC.

This clonotype appeared a few times. V and J are TRBV5-1 and TRBJ2-5, with D uncertain. Per the germline V gene, CDR1 is SGHRS and CDR2 is YFSETQ. The CDR3 consists of 16 residues. The germline V and J ends were trimmed by 0 bases and 4 bases, with 16 bases remaining between them. The CDR3 protein is CASSLGFRLGGETQYF. The CDR3 DNA follows: TGCGCCAGCAGCTTGGGGTTCCGGCTCGGTGGAGAGACCCAGTACTTC.

In this sample, this clonotype turned up many times. At one end the junction does not follow the germline gene, possibly because of a read error. The chain joins TRBV5-1 to TRBJ2-1; TRBD2 aligns across 7 bases. Germline CDR1 and CDR2: SGHRS and YFSETQ. The CDR3 extends over 15 amino acids. Here the CDR3 DNA reads TGTGCCAGCAGCTTAGCGGGTAGCTCCTACAATGAGCAGTTCTTC. This codes for CASSLAGSSYNEQFF.

The rearrangement uses TRBV19 and TRBJ2-7; TRBD1 agrees at 7 bases. Germline CDR1 LNHDA, CDR2 SQIVND (reference sequence). This CDR3 is built from 14 residues. Trimming cost V 3 bases and J 4 bases; bases outside gene matches: 6. The CDR3 sequence: CASSMRQGRYEQYF. In nucleotides, the CDR3 is TGTGCCAGTAGTATGCGACAGGGCCGATACGAGCAGTACTTC.

This clonotype showed up just a few times. This chain joins TRBV7-8 and TRBJ2-1; TRBD1 agrees at 8 bases. Germline V lookup: CDR1 SGHVS, CDR2 FQNEAQ. V shed 5 bases and J 6 bases; nucleotides not matched to a gene: 15. The CDR3 runs 17 residues. CDR3 sequence reads: CASSALPDRGVVNEQFF. The DNA for the CDR3 is TGTGCCAGCAGCGCCCTCCCTGACAGGGGAGTGGTCAATGAGCAGTTCTTC.

The chain combines TRBV20-1 with TRBJ1-1; possible D gene TRBD1, 5 bases. V was pared by 6 bases and J by 0 bases, with 17 bases between. Germline V CDR1 and CDR2: DFQATT, SNEGSKA (reference sequence). CDR3 length: 15 amino acids. CDR3 protein: CSAPEEGVMNTEAFF. In DNA form, the CDR3 reads TGCAGTGCCCCGGAGGAAGGGGTCATGAACACTGAAGCTTTCTTT.

V is TRBV9 and J is TRBJ1-6, with 7 bases aligning to TRBD1. CDR1 and CDR2 from the germline V gene are SGDLS and YYNGEE. The CDR3 totals 15 residues. The trim removed 0 bases at V and 14 bases at J, leaving 11 bases unmatched. The CDR3 spells CASSVDSQGRKSLHF. The CDR3 DNA reads as TGTGCCAGCAGCGTAGATTCACAGGGGCGGAAATCCCTCCACTTT.

CDR3 in amino acids: CASSSGLAGEETQYF. CDR3 sequence (DNA): TGCGCCAGCAGCTCGGGACTAGCGGGAGAAGAGACCCAGTACTTC. The genes are TRBV5-1 and TRBJ2-5; TRBD2 aligns across 14 bases. Germline V CDR1 and CDR2: SGHRS, YFSETQ. The V and J ends lost 3 bases and 3 bases, in that order; junction bases with no gene match: 1. The CDR3 sequence is 15 residues long.

This chain's CDR3 is CASTTTDPPEKLFF. In DNA, the CDR3 is TGTGCCAGCACGACTACAGACCCGCCTGAAAAACTGTTTTTT. J is TRBJ1-4 and V is TRBV6-1; D call uncertain. Germline assignment: CDR1 MNHNS and CDR2 SASEGT. V lost 7 bases and J 7 bases, leaving 16 bases between the germline ends. The CDR3 covers 14 residues.

This clonotype was seen only a few times. V usage is TRBV2 and J usage is TRBJ2-7; TRBD1 matches 7 bases. Trimming cost V 6 bases and J 1 base; bases outside gene matches: 6. The V gene's germline CDR1 is SNHLY and CDR2 FYNNEI. This CDR3 spans 14 amino acids. CDR3 nucleotides: TGTGCCAGCAGAACCACAGGGGTTTCCTACGAGCAGTACGTC. It codes for CASRTTGVSYEQYV.

V and J are TRBV6-5 and TRBJ1-2, with 7 bases matching TRBD1. The CDR3 consists of 14 residues. Germline loops: CDR1 MNHEY, CDR2 SVGAGI. V trimming: 6 bases; J trimming: 9 bases; junction bases outside the gene matches: 13. CDR3 loop: CASRPRGTSYRYTF. The DNA of the CDR3 is TGTGCCAGCAGGCCCAGGGGGACCTCTTATCGCTACACCTTC.

The genes are TRBV5-1 and TRBJ2-2; 8 bases map to TRBD1. This CDR3 comprises 16 residues. CDR1 SGHRS and CDR2 YFSETQ come from the germline V gene. V was clipped by 4 bases and J by 3 bases; unmatched bases: 8. In DNA, the CDR3 is TGCGCCAGCAGCCCATTGGACAGGGAGTACACCGGGGAGCTGTTTTTT. It specifies CASSPLDREYTGELFF.

The DNA of the CDR3 is TGTGCCAGCAGGCGCGACAGCTTCGATGGCTACACCTTC. Its translation is CASRRDSFDGYTF. J is TRBJ1-2 and V is TRBV6-5; possibly TRBD1 for D (5 bases). Trimming removed 6 bases from V and 6 bases from J, with 14 bases in between. The germline V gene encodes CDR1 MNHEY and CDR2 SVGAGI. The CDR3 runs to 13 residues.

The chain couples TRBV28 to TRBJ1-1; 7 nucleotides line up with TRBD1. This CDR3 contains 15 residues. The V gene's germline CDR1 is MDHEN and CDR2 SYDVKM. V gave up 4 bases and J gave up 0 bases; unmatched junction bases: 5. In DNA form, the CDR3 reads TGTGCCAGCAGTTCATGGGGACAGATGAACACTGAAGCTTTCTTT. This codes for CASSSWGQMNTEAFF.

CDR3 DNA: TGCGCCAGCAGCTTGGCGGCAGGGGAGGCGACCCTCCACTTT. Translating gives CASSLAAGEATLHF. The V and J genes are TRBV5-1 and TRBJ1-6; D might be TRBD1 (6 bases). V lost 0 bases, J lost 14 bases, and 15 bases lay in between. Looked up from germline, CDR1 is SGHRS and CDR2 is YFSETQ. The CDR3 runs 14 residues.

This clonotype was detected only once. The gene calls are TRBV28 and TRBJ2-7; 7 nucleotides agree with TRBD2. This CDR3 contains 17 residues. CDR1 is MDHEN and CDR2 is SYDVKM in the germline V gene. V lost 5 bases and J lost 7; bases outside the gene matches: 20. CDR3 nucleotides: TGTGCCAGCAGTCGACGGAGACTGACTAGCCAGCAAGGGGAGCAGTACTTC. It translates to CASSRRRLTSQQGEQYF.

Ten or more counts support this clonotype. The V and J genes are TRBV7-2 and TRBJ2-4, with 8 bases that match TRBD1. This CDR3 comprises 14 residues. The germline gives CDR1 SGHTA, CDR2 FQGNSA. Unmatched junction bases numbered 1, after V lost 5 bases and J lost 1 base. CDR3 bases: TGTGCCAGCAGCCGGACAGGGGCCAAAAACATTCAGTACTTC. Its protein is CASSRTGAKNIQYF.

The V gene is TRBV4-1, the J gene TRBJ2-3; 7 bases match TRBD2. The V and J ends lost 0 bases and 1 base, in that order; junction bases with no gene match: 7. The V gene's germline CDR1 is MGHRA and CDR2 YSYEKL. The CDR3 consists of 17 residues. The CDR3 protein is CASSQDSSGDRTDTQYF. The CDR3 region has the DNA TGCGCCAGCAGCCAAGATTCCAGCGGGGACCGCACAGATACGCAGTATTTT.

This clonotype was seen a handful of times. CDR3: CASTGTGVFRETQYF. The CDR3 DNA follows: TGTGCCAGTACCGGGACAGGGGTCTTCCGAGAGACCCAGTACTTC. V and J are TRBV19 and TRBJ2-5; 10 bases map to TRBD1. The CDR3 is 15 amino acids. V lost 7 bases and J lost 4; bases outside the gene matches: 9. Germline lookup yields CDR1 LNHDA and CDR2 SQIVND (reference sequence).

The rearrangement joins TRBV10-3 to TRBJ2-7; tentative D call: TRBD2 (5 bases). With 1 base removed from V and 7 bases from J, the gap between germline ends came to 8 bases. The CDR3 is made up of 12 amino acids. The germline gives CDR1 ENHRY, CDR2 SYGVKD. Here the CDR3 reads CAISEFGEEQYF. The DNA for the CDR3 is TGTGCCATCAGTGAGTTCGGGGAAGAGCAGTACTTC.

This chain connects TRBV5-1 to TRBJ1-2; no clear D gene. V lost 2 bases, J lost 6 bases, and 8 bases lay in between. CDR3 length: 12 amino acids. Germline V gives CDR1 SGHRS, CDR2 YFSETQ. CDR3 amino acids: CASSFSNDGYTF. The CDR3 DNA sequence: TGCGCCAGCAGCTTCTCGAATGATGGCTACACCTTC.